This record covers a single T cell receptor beta chain. The antigen remains undetermined. The sample comes from a study of blood T cells in healthy people across ages. Findings and limits, study-wide: Age brought a roughly linear fall in TCR beta diversity measured per million T cells.

V lost 5 bases and J lost 7; bases outside the gene matches: 10. The CDR3 totals 15 residues. PCR was performed a second time for about 6 to 11 cycles using a sample-barcoded 5' primer and a J-beta primer mix. MiXCR, applied by TCRdb to the 5' RACE reads, yields one record per CDR3 protein. There are some 1.1 million distinct CDR3 sequences in the sample; around two fifths occur only once, and about an eighth lies in the top ten. The origin of this receptor is a man aged 18 to 29 in good health. Sequenced: blood. The rearrangement uses TRBV12-3 or TRBV12-4 and TRBJ2-4, with 8 nucleotides matching TRBD1. The CDR3 DNA is TGTGCCAGCAGTCCGCTCGACGGACAGGGTAACATTCAGTACTTC. It specifies CASSPLDGQGNIQYF.